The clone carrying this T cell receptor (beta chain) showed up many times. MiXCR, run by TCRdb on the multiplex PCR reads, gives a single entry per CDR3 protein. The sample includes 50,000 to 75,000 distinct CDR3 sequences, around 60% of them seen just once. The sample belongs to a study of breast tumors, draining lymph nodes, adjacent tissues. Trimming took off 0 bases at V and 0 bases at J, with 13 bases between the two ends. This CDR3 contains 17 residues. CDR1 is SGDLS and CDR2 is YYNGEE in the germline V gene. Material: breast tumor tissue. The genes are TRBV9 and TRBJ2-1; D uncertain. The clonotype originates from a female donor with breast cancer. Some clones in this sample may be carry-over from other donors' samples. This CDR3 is CASSVGRSVASYNEQFF. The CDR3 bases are TGTGCCAGCAGCGTAGGGCGGAGCGTAGCCTCCTACAATGAGCAGTTCTTC.